This entry describes one T cell receptor (beta chain). Produced via immunoSEQ multiplex PCR; TCRdb's table is partial and in-frame only. The data contain 150,000 to 200,000 clones, approximately 80% of them seen just once; the ten biggest clones take up under 15%. This entry comes from a study of blood T cell repertoires in COVID-19. The CDR3 has 16 amino acids. Germline V gene sequence: CDR1 SGDLS, CDR2 YYNGEE. The V segment lost 1 base and the J segment 3 bases; nucleotides outside the gene matches: 6. The clonotype originates from an older woman who had recovered from COVID-19. This chain links TRBV9 with TRBJ2-7; TRBD2 aligns across 11 bases. Sequencing input: PBMCs or T cells enriched from blood (not recorded which). The CDR3 DNA follows: TGTGCCAGCAGCGTACCTCAGACTAGCGGGGACTACGAGCAGTACTTC. Its protein product is CASSVPQTSGDYEQYF.